Below, 10 T cell receptor beta chains from the same sample are listed, as sequenced in a study of monozygotic twins with inflammatory bowel disease. From its re-call of the 5' RACE reads, TCRdb lists each CDR3 protein once, without DNA. Recorded here are a few hundred thousand distinct CDR3 sequences; the top ten clones represent roughly 5.8%. Material: blood. The origin of the receptors is a human donor with ulcerative colitis or Crohn's disease, or a healthy co-twin of an affected twin (not recorded which).

This rearrangement joins TRBV18 to TRBJ2-1; TCRdb's D gene call, TRBD1, goes unchecked for lack of DNA. There are 16 residues in the CDR3. The germline CDR1 and CDR2 sequences are KGHSH and LQKENI. The CDR3 loop reads CASSPLIGTAYNEQFF.

The gene calls are TRBV6-2 or TRBV6-3 and TRBJ2-7; the D gene TCRdb calls, TRBD1, cannot be checked with no DNA. CDR1 is MNHEY and CDR2 is SVGEGT in the germline V gene. The CDR3 has 13 residues. CDR3 amino acids: CASSYSQGTEQYF.

V usage is TRBV6-1 and J usage is TRBJ2-7; the D gene TCRdb calls, TRBD1, cannot be checked with no DNA. Germline CDR1 reads MNHNS; CDR2 reads SASEGT. CDR3 size: 14 residues. CDR3 region: CASSASRGGSEQYF.

This chain connects TRBV5-6 to TRBJ1-2. Germline-derived CDR1 and CDR2 are SGHDT and YYEEEE. The CDR3 is 14 residues long. CDR3 residues: CASSLREGSYGYTF.

V usage is TRBV12-3 or TRBV12-4 and J usage is TRBJ2-5; TCRdb's assignment of TRBD1 cannot be checked, as there is no DNA. There are 13 residues in the CDR3. The CDR3 sequence is CASSFKPGETQYF.

This chain links TRBV6-6 with TRBJ2-1; TCRdb picks TRBD1, but there is no DNA to check that call. The germline V gene encodes CDR1 MNHNY and CDR2 SVGAGI (reference sequence). The CDR3 runs to 14 residues. This CDR3 is CASISGQGNNEQFF.

This chain links TRBV15 with TRBJ1-4. Germline V lookup: CDR1 LNHNV, CDR2 YYDKDF (reference sequence). The CDR3 has 16 amino acids. This CDR3 reads CATSRGSKGLDEKLFF.

The chain recombines TRBV5-1 with TRBJ2-6; there is no DNA to check the TCRdb D call of TRBD2. Germline values: CDR1 SGHRS, CDR2 YFSETQ. The CDR3 has 16 residues. CDR3 residues: CASSGGQWSGANVLTF.

This chain joins TRBV7-2 and TRBJ2-5; TCRdb's D call, TRBD1, is unchecked because there is no DNA. CDR1 is SGHTA and CDR2 is FQGNSA in the germline V gene. This CDR3 comprises 14 residues. Here the CDR3 reads CASSRQGAQETQYF.

The rearrangement uses TRBV7-8 and TRBJ1-4; TCRdb lists TRBD1, though no DNA is available to test this call. The CDR3 is 15 amino acids. Germline lookup yields CDR1 SGHVS and CDR2 FQNEAQ. The CDR3 reads CASSLMTGANEKLFF.